The clone carrying this T cell receptor beta chain has only one observation. Its antigen remains unidentified. Repertoires were generated with immunoSEQ multiplex PCR, while TCRdb's copy carries only in-frame clones and drops some. This table holds a few million clones, around nine tenths found once. The data stem from a study of shared clonotypes between healthy human individuals. Regarding the study as a whole: What naive subsets generally showed was a larger estimated richness than memory subsets showed.

Between the trimmed V and J ends, which lost 4 bases and 11 bases, there was a span of 15 bases. The CDR3 is 12 residues long. Germline V lookup: CDR1 SGHDT, CDR2 YYEEEE. This TCR was recovered from a man aged 18 to 29 in good health. Sequencing was done on a sample of naive CD4+ T cells sorted from blood. As for subset: CD45RA+ positively selected. The V gene is TRBV5-6, the J gene TRBJ1-1, with D maybe TRBD1 (5 bases). CDR3 DNA: TGTGCCAGCAGCGGTCGGACAAGGCGGGCTTTCTTT. Translating gives CASSGRTRRAFF. Filled out from reference TRBV5-6 and TRBJ1-1, the complete variable domain reads DAGVTQSPTHLIKTRGQQVTLRCSPKSGHDTVSWYQQALGQGPQFIFQYYEEEERQRGNFPDRFSGHQFPNYSSELNVNALLLGDSALYLCASSGRTRRAFFGQGTRLTVV.